The clone carrying this TCR beta chain was found a few times. Its antigen is undetermined. Germline-derived CDR1 and CDR2 are DFQATT and SNEGSKA (reference sequence). CDR3 length: 14 residues. Per-sample yields of isolated PBMCs were at least 6 million. Together with a sample-barcoded 5' primer, a J-beta primer mix was included in a second PCR lasting about 7 to 11 cycles. TCRdb independently ran MiXCR on the 5' RACE reads; one entry per CDR3 protein. The sample holds about 1.6 million distinct CDR3 sequences, about 32% seen once. The sample originates from a study of blood T cells in healthy people across ages. Notes on the study in general: Aged donors had fewer naive CD4+ cells and lower diversity than long-lived donors.

The specimen was blood. This rearrangement joins TRBV20-1 to TRBJ2-5; TRBD2 aligns across 11 bases. Matching the DNA end better, TRBJ2-7 makes the J call doubtful. The source of this sequence is a woman in her twenties or thirties in good health. CDR3 amino acids: CSARLAGRIYEQYF. The CDR3 DNA sequence: TGCAGTGCCAGACTAGCGGGAAGAATCTACGAGCAGTACTTC.